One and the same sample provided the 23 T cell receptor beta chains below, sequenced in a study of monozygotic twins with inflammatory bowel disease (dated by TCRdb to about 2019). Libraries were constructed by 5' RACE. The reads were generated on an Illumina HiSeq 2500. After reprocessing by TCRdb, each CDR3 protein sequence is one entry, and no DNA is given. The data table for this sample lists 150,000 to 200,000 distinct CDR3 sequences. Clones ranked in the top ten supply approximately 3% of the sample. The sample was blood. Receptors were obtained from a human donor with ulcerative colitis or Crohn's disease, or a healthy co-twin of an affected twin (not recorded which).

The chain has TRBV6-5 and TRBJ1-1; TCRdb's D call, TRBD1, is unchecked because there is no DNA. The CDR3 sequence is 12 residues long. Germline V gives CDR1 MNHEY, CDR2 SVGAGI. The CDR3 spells CASSYRQGEAFF.

The CDR3 reads CAISESTHSNQPQHF. This chain joins TRBV10-3 and TRBJ1-5. CDR1 is ENHRY and CDR2 is SYGVKD in the germline V gene. The CDR3 is 15 residues long.

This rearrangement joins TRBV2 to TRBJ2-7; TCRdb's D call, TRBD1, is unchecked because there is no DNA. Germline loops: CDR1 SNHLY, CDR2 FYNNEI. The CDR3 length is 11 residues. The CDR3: CAGTGGYEQYF.

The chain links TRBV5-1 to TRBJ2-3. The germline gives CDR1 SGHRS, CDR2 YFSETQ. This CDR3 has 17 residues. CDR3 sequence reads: CASSRDGGRRSTDTQYF. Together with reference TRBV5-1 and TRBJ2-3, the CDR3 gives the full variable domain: KAGVTQTPRYLIKTRGQQVTLSCSPISGHRSVSWYQQTPGQGLQFLFEYFSETQRNKGNFPGRFSGRQFSNSRSEMNVSTLELGDSALYLCASSRDGGRRSTDTQYFGPGTRLTVL.

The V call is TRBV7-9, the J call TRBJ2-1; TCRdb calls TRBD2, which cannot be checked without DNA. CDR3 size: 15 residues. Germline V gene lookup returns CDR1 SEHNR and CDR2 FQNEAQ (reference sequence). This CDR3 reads CASSLGLGVYNEQFF.

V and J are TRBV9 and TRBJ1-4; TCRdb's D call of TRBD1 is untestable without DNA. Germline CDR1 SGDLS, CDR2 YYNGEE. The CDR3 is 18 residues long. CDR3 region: CASSPSPRQGGVGEKLFF.

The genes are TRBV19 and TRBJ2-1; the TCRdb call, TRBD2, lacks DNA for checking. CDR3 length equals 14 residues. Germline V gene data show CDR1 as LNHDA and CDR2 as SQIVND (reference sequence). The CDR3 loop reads CASTVGLANNEQFF.

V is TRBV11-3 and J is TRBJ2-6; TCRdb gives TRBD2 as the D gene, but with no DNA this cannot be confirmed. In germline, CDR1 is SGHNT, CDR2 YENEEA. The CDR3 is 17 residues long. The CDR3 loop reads CASSLGVAGAGANVLTF.

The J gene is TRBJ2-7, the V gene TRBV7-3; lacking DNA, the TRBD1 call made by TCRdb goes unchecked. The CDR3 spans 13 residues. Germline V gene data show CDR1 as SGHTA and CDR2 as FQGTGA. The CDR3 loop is CASSKGQDYEQYF.

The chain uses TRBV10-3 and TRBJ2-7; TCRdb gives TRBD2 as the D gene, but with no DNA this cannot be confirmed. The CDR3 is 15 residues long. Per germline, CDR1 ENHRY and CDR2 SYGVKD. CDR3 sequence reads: CATNYGTSGPYEQYF.

The CDR3 sequence: CASSYSSRGRTEAFF. J is TRBJ1-1 and V is TRBV6-5; with no DNA, the TCRdb D assignment of TRBD1 cannot be verified. Per the germline V gene, CDR1 is MNHEY and CDR2 is SVGAGI. The CDR3 contains 15 residues.

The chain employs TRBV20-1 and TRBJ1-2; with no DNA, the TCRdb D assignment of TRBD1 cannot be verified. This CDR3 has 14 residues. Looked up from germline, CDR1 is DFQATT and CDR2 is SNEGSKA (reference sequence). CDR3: CSAKRDSENYGYTF.

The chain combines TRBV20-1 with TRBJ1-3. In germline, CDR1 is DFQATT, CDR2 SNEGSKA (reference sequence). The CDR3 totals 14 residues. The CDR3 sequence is CSARDETSGNTIYF.

The chain's CDR3 is CAWRAKASGLRGFF. The gene calls are TRBV30 and TRBJ2-1; as DNA is missing, the TRBD2 call by TCRdb cannot be tested. CDR1 is GTSNPN and CDR2 is SVGIG in the germline V gene (reference sequence). The CDR3 totals 14 residues.

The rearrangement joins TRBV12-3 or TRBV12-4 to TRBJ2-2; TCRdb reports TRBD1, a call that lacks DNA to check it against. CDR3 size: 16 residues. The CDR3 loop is CASRTDGTGYPGELFF.

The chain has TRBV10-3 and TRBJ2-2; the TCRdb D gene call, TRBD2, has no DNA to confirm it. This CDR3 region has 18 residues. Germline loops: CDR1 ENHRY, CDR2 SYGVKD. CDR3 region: CAISDRRGRAANTGELFF.

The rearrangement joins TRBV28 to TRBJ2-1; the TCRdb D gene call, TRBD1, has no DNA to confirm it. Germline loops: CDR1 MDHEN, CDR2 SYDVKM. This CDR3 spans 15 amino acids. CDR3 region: CASSSRTDLYNEQFF.

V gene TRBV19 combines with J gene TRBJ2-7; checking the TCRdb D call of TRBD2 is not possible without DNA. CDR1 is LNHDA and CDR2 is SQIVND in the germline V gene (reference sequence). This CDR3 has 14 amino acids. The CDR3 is CASSRLAGGIEQYF.

CDR3 loop: CASSLVTTGANVLTF. The genes are TRBV5-1 and TRBJ2-6. Germline V lookup: CDR1 SGHRS, CDR2 YFSETQ. The CDR3 consists of 15 residues.

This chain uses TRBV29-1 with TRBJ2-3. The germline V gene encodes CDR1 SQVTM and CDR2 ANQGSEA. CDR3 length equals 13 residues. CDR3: CSVVGTSTDTQYF.

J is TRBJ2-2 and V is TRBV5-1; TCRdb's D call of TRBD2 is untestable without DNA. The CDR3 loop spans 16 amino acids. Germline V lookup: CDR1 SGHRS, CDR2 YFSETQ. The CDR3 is CASSQTSGTNTGELFF.

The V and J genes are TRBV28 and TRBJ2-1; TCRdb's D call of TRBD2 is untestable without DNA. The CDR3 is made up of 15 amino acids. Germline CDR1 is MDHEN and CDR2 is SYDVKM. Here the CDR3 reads CASSLRRDGAGEQFF.

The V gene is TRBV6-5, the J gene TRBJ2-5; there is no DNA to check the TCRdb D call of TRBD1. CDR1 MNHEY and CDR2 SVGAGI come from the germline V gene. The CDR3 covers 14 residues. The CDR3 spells CASSYGTNQETQYF.